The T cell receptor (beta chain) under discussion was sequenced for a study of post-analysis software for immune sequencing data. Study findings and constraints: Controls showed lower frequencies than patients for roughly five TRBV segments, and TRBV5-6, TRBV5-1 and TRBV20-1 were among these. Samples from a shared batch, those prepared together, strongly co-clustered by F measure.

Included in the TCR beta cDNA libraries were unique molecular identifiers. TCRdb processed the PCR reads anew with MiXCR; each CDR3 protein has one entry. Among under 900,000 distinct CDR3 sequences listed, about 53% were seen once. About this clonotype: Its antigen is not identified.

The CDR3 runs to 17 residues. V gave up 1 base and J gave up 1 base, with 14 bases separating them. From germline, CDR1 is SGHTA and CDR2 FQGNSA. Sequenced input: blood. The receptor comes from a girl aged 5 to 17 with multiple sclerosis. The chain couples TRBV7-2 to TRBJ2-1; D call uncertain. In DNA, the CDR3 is TGTGCCAGCAGCTTAGGTCCCGCTGTTGGGTCCTACAATGAGCAGTTCTTC. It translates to CASSLGPAVGSYNEQFF.